This T cell receptor beta chain was observed in a study of T cell responses to AZD1222 COVID-19 vaccine. In the study overall: Pooled in the analysis were second doses at about 4 or about 12 weeks. Study-level findings and limits: Repertoire sampling was restricted to post-peak T cell response timepoints. The breadth and depth of Spike-specific TCRs increased once two AZD1222 doses had been given.

Data came from immunoSEQ multiplex PCR; TCRdb stores just in-frame clones and leaves some out. The sample carries approximately 130,000 clones, around nine tenths recorded once. About this clone itself: Antigen specificity is unknown.

The sample was peripheral blood, taken on day 0 of AZD1222 vaccination. This clonotype was sampled from an adult in good health.

In DNA form, the CDR3 reads TGTGCCAGCAGGGGACCATGGACCCAGTACTTC. Translated, it gives CASRGPWTQYF. This chain links TRBV6-5 with TRBJ2-5; D is tentatively TRBD1 or TRBD2 (5 bases each). This CDR3 is 11 amino acids long. Germline CDR1 MNHEY, CDR2 SVGAGI. The V end lost 6 bases, the J end lost 7 bases, and 9 bases lay between the germline ends.